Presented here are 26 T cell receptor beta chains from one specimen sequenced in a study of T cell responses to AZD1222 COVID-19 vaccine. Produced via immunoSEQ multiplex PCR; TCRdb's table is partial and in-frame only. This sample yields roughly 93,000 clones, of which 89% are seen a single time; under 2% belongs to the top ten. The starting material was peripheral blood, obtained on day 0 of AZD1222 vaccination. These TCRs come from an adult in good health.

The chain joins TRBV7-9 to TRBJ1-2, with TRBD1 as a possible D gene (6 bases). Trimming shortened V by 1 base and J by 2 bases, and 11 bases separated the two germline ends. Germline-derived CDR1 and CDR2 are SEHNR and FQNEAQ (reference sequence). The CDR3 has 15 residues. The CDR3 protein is CASSLGGGANYGYTF. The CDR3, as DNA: TGTGCCAGCAGCTTAGGAGGGGGGGCCAACTATGGCTACACCTTC. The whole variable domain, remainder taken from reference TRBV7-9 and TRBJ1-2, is DTGVSQNPRHKITKRGQNVTFRCDPISEHNRLYWYRQTLGQGPEFLTYFQNEAQLEKSRLLSDRFSAERPKGSFSTLEIQRTEQGDSAMYLCASSLGGGANYGYTFGSGTRLTVV.

The DNA of the CDR3 is TGTGCCAGCAGCTTAGATGGTCGGCAGGGGGAGACCCAGTACTTC. Translating it yields CASSLDGRQGETQYF. The rearrangement links TRBV11-3 to TRBJ2-5, with a weak D call TRBD1 (6 bases). The CDR3 loop spans 15 amino acids. CDR1 is SGHNT and CDR2 is YENEEA in the germline V gene. V was cut by 0 bases and J by 5 bases, with 13 bases left in between.

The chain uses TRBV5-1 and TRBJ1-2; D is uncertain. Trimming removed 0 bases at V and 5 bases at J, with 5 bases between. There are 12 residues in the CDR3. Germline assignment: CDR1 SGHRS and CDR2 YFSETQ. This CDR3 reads CASSLDKYGYTF. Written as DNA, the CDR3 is TGCGCCAGCAGCTTGGACAAATATGGCTACACCTTC. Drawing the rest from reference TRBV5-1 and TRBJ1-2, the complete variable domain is KAGVTQTPRYLIKTRGQQVTLSCSPISGHRSVSWYQQTPGQGLQFLFEYFSETQRNKGNFPGRFSGRQFSNSRSEMNVSTLELGDSALYLCASSLDKYGYTFGSGTRLTVV.

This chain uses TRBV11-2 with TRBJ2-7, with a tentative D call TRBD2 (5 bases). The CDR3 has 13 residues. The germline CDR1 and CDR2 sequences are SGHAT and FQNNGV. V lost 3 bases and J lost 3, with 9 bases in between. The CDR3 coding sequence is TGTGCCAGCAGCTTCGGACTTGTCTACGAGCAGTACTTC. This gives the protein CASSFGLVYEQYF.

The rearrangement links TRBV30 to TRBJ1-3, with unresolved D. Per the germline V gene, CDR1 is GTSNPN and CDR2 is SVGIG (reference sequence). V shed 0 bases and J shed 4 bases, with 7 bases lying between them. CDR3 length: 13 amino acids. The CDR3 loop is CAWSVDIGNTIYF. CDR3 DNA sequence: TGTGCCTGGAGTGTAGACATCGGAAACACCATATATTTT.

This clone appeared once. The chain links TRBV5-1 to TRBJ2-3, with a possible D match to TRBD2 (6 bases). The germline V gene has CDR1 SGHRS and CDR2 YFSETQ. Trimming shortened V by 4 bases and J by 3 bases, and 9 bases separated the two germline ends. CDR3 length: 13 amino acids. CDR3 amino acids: CASSVGGTDTQYF. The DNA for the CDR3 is TGCGCCAGCAGCGTGGGGGGTACAGATACGCAGTATTTT.

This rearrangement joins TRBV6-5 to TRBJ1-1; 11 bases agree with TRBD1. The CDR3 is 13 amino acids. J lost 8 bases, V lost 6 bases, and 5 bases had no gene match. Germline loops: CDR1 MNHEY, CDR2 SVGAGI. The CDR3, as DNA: TGTGCCAGCAGATGGACAGGGGGCTCCGAAGCTTTCTTT. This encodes CASRWTGGSEAFF.

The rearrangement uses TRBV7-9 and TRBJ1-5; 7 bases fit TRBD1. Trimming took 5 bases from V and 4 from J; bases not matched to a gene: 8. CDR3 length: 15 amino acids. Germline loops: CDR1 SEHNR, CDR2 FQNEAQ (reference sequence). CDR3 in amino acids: CASSPPSGGNQPQHF. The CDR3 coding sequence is TGTGCCAGCAGCCCTCCGTCAGGGGGGAATCAGCCCCAGCATTTT.

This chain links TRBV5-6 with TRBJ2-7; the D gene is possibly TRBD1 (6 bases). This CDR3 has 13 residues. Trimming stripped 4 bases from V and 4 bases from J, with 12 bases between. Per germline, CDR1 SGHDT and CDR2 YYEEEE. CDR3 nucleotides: TGTGCCAGCAGCCCCGGGACACTATACGAGCAGTACTTC. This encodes CASSPGTLYEQYF.

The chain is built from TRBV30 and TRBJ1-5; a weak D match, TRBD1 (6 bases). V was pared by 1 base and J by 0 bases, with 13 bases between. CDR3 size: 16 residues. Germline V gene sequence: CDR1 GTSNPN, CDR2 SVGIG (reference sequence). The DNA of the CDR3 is TGTGCCTGGAGTGGGGGGCCTAACTTTAGCAATCAGCCCCAGCATTTT. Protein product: CAWSGGPNFSNQPQHF.

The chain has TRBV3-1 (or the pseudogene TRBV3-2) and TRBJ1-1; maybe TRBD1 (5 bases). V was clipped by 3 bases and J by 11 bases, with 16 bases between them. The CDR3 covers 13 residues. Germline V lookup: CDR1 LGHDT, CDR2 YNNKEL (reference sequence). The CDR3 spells CASSHGDPKLAFF. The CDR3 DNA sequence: TGTGCCAGCAGCCATGGGGACCCAAAATTGGCTTTCTTT.

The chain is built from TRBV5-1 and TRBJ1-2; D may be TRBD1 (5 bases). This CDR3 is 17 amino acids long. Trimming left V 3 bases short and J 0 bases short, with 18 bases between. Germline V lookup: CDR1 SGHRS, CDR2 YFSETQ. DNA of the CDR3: TGCGCCAGCAGCTCCCAGCCTACAGGTCCGGCTAACTATGGCTACACCTTC. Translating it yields CASSSQPTGPANYGYTF.

CDR3 protein: CASSQGVRSYGYTF. As DNA, the CDR3 is TGTGCCAGCAGCCAAGGTGTGCGCAGCTATGGCTACACCTTC. This rearrangement joins TRBV3-1 (or the pseudogene TRBV3-2) to TRBJ1-2; no clear D gene. The CDR3 covers 14 residues. The V end lost 1 base, the J end lost 4 bases, and 10 bases lay between the germline ends. Looked up from germline, CDR1 is LGHDT and CDR2 is YNNKEL (reference sequence).

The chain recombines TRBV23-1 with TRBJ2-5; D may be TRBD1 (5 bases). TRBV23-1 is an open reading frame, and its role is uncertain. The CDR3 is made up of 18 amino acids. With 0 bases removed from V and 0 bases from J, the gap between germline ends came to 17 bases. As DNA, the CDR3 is TGCGCCAGCAGTCAATCAAATCAGCAGGGCACTTACCAAGAGACCCAGTACTTC. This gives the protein CASSQSNQQGTYQETQYF.

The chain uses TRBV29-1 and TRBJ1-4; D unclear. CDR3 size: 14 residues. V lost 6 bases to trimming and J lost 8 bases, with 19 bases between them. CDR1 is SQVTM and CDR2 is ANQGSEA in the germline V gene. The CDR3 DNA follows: TGCAGCGTACGCCCCACCCCCGGAGTGGAAAAACTGTTTTTT. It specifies CSVRPTPGVEKLFF.

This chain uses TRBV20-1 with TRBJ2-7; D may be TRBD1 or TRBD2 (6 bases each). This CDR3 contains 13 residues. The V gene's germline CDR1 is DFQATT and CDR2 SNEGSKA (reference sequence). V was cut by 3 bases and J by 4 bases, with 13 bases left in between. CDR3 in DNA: TGCAGTGCTAGTGCCGGGGGCGGGTACGAGCAGTACTTC. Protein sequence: CSASAGGGYEQYF.

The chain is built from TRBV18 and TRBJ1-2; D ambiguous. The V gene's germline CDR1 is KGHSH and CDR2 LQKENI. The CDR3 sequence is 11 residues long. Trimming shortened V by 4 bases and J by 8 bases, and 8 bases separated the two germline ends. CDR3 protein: CASSLSQGYTF. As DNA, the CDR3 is TGTGCCAGCTCACTCTCACAGGGCTACACCTTC.

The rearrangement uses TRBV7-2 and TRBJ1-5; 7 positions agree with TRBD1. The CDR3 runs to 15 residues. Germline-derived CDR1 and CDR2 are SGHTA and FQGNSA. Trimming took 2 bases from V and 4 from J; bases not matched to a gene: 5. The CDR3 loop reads CASSLPGGSNQPQHF. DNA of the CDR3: TGTGCCAGCAGCTTACCAGGGGGGTCAAATCAGCCCCAGCATTTT.

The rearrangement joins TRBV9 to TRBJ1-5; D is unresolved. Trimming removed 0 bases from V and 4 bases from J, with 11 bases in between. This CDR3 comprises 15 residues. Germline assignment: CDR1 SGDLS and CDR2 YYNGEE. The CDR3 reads CASSVGGTVNQPQHF. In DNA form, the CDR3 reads TGTGCCAGCAGCGTAGGAGGTACAGTGAATCAGCCCCAGCATTTT.

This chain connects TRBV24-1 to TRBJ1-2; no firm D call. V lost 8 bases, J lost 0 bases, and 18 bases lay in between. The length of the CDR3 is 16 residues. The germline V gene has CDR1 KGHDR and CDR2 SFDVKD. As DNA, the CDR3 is TGTGCCACCACAGTAAGGCCGACGGAAGCTAACTATGGCTACACCTTC. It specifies CATTVRPTEANYGYTF.

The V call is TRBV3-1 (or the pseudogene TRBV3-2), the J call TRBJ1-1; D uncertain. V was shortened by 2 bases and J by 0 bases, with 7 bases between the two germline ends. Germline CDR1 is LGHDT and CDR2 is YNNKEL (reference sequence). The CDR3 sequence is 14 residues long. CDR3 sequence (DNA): TGTGCCAGCAGCCAATCGCTCTTGAACACTGAAGCTTTCTTT. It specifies CASSQSLLNTEAFF.

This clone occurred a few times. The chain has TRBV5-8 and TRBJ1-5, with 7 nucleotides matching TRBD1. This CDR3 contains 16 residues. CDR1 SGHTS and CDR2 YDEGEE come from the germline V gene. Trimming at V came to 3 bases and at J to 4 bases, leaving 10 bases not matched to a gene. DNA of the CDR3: TGTGCCAGCAGCTGGATATCCGGGACAGTAAATCAGCCCCAGCATTTT. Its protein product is CASSWISGTVNQPQHF.

Here the CDR3 reads CASSLGRGVNTEAFF. The CDR3 DNA reads as TGCGCCAGCAGCTTGGGGAGAGGGGTGAACACTGAAGCTTTCTTT. This chain connects TRBV5-1 to TRBJ1-1; tentative D call: TRBD1 (5 bases). Trimming removed 0 bases at V and 0 bases at J, with 9 bases between. The CDR3 runs to 15 residues. Germline V CDR1 and CDR2: SGHRS, YFSETQ.

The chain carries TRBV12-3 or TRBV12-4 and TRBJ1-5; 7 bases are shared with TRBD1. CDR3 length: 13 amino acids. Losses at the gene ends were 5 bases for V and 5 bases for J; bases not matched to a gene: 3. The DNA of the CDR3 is TGTGCCAGCAGTCCCGGGACAGATCAGCCCCAGCATTTT. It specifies CASSPGTDQPQHF.

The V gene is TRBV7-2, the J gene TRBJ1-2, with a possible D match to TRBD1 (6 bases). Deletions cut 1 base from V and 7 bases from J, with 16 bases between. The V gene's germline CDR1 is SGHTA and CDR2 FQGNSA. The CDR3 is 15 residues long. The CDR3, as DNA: TGTGCCAGCAGCTTAGTGGCCAGGGGAAACCTTGGCTACACCTTC. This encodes CASSLVARGNLGYTF.

The CDR3 region is CASSQNGLVSNQPQHF. The DNA for the CDR3 is TGTGCCAGCAGTCAAAATGGGTTAGTTAGCAATCAGCCCCAGCATTTT. The rearrangement uses TRBV28 and TRBJ1-5, with no clear D. Looked up from germline, CDR1 is MDHEN and CDR2 is SYDVKM. The CDR3 runs 16 residues. Trimming stripped 5 bases from V and 0 bases from J, with 14 bases between.